These 19 T cell receptor beta chains share one sample of origin, sequenced in a study of blood T cell repertoires in COVID-19. TCRdb's table, derived via immunoSEQ multiplex PCR, lists solely in-frame clones and lacks some. The sample lists some 150,000 clones, about four fifths seen once, with over 25% in the top ten. Specimen: peripheral blood. The receptors stem from an older woman with acute or convalescent COVID-19.

The chain is built from TRBV15 and TRBJ1-1; 7 bases match TRBD1. There are 14 residues in the CDR3. The junction had 10 bases not matched to a gene; V was cut back by 5 bases and J by 7 bases. Germline CDR1 and CDR2: LNHNV and YYDKDF (reference sequence). The chain's CDR3 is CATSLLTGFVEAFF. As DNA, the CDR3 is TGTGCCACCAGCCTCCTGACAGGGTTTGTTGAAGCTTTCTTT.

The gene calls are TRBV6-6 and TRBJ1-1; D gene ambiguous. V dropped 5 bases and J dropped 2 bases, with 12 bases sitting between them. CDR1 is MNHNY, CDR2 SVGAGI, per germline (reference sequence). This CDR3 contains 14 residues. CDR3 DNA sequence: TGTGCCAGCAGTCCTTCCGGGTTCAACACTGAAGCTTTCTTT. Translating gives CASSPSGFNTEAFF.

V gene TRBV11-2 combines with J gene TRBJ2-3; 7 bases map to TRBD1. Germline V gives CDR1 SGHAT, CDR2 FQNNGV. The V and J ends lost 6 bases and 0 bases, in that order; junction bases with no gene match: 9. This CDR3 region has 16 residues. The CDR3 DNA sequence: TGTGCCAGCAGTTCCTGGACAGGTTCTAGCACAGATACGCAGTATTTT. It encodes CASSSWTGSSTDTQYF.

This clone was seen a handful of times. The chain has TRBV27 and TRBJ2-7, with a tentative D call TRBD1 (6 bases). CDR3 length: 14 amino acids. V lost 0 bases and J lost 5, with 11 bases in between. Germline lookup yields CDR1 MNHEY and CDR2 SMNVEV (reference sequence). The CDR3 region has the DNA TGTGCCAGCAGTTTATCGTTGGGGGCGAACGAGCAGTACTTC. This encodes CASSLSLGANEQYF.

The chain couples TRBV5-1 to TRBJ1-1, with 7 bases lining up with TRBD1. With V trimmed by 0 bases and J by 8 bases, 7 bases remained unmatched. Germline V gives CDR1 SGHRS, CDR2 YFSETQ. The CDR3 length is 14 residues. The CDR3, as DNA: TGCGCCAGCAGCTTGGTGACAGGGAGAGGGGAAGCTTTCTTT. It encodes CASSLVTGRGEAFF.

V gene TRBV30 combines with J gene TRBJ2-5; tentatively, D is TRBD1 (5 bases). The CDR3 consists of 15 residues. The ends were cut back, 2 bases at V and 0 bases at J, with 13 bases in the middle. The germline V gene encodes CDR1 GTSNPN and CDR2 SVGIG (reference sequence). The chain's CDR3 is CAWSKGHQYQETQYF. In DNA, the CDR3 is TGTGCCTGGAGTAAAGGACATCAGTACCAAGAGACCCAGTACTTC.

The chain couples TRBV10-3 to TRBJ1-1, with TRBD1 matching 9 bases. CDR3 size: 15 residues. Trimming took 9 bases from V and 3 from J; bases not matched to a gene: 11. Germline CDR1 ENHRY, CDR2 SYGVKD. The chain's CDR3 is CAIKGQGRKDTEAFF. The CDR3 coding sequence is TGTGCCATAAAGGGACAGGGTAGAAAGGACACTGAAGCTTTCTTT.

The chain employs TRBV7-3 and TRBJ1-1, with D possibly matching TRBD1 (6 bases). The germline V gene has CDR1 SGHTA and CDR2 FQGTGA. CDR3 size: 14 residues. V shed 5 bases and J shed 12 bases, with 22 bases lying between them. CDR3 sequence (DNA): TGTGCCAGCAGCCCAGGGGATGGGAATAGTAGGACTTTCTTT. It yields the protein CASSPGDGNSRTFF.

This clone was seen a few times. This chain uses TRBV7-9 with TRBJ1-1; possible D gene TRBD1, 6 bases. Germline V gene data show CDR1 as SEHNR and CDR2 as FQNEAQ (reference sequence). The V gene lost 5 bases and the J gene lost 10 bases, with 20 bases spanning the gap. The CDR3 consists of 14 residues. CDR3: CASSPGGGLPPAFF. In DNA form, the CDR3 reads TGTGCCAGCAGCCCTGGGGGGGGCCTGCCACCAGCTTTCTTT.

The V and J genes are TRBV30 and TRBJ2-7; perhaps TRBD1 as D (5 bases). Germline V gives CDR1 GTSNPN, CDR2 SVGIG (reference sequence). The CDR3 is made up of 12 amino acids. Trimming stripped 7 bases from V and 4 bases from J, with 14 bases between. In DNA, the CDR3 is TGTGCCTCCACCCAGGGTGGGTACGAGCAGTACTTC. Amino acids: CASTQGGYEQYF.

The gene calls are TRBV28 and TRBJ1-2; 8 bases match TRBD1. This CDR3 contains 16 residues. Losses at the gene ends were 7 bases for V and 7 bases for J; bases not matched to a gene: 17. The germline CDR1 and CDR2 sequences are MDHEN and SYDVKM. CDR3 loop: CASTSTGEMIGRGYTF. In DNA, the CDR3 is TGTGCCAGCACGTCGACAGGGGAGATGATCGGTCGTGGCTACACCTTC.

The rearrangement links TRBV4-1 to TRBJ1-1; 7 nucleotides match TRBD1. V lost 4 bases to trimming and J lost 4 bases; unmatched junction nucleotides: 9. The germline CDR1 and CDR2 sequences are MGHRA and YSYEKL. The length of the CDR3 is 15 residues. The CDR3 bases are TGCGCCAGCAGCCCTCAGGGGGAGAGGGGCACTGAAGCTTTCTTT. This translates into CASSPQGERGTEAFF.

This clone was observed a handful of times. The V and J genes are TRBV27 and TRBJ1-1; D not resolved. Germline values: CDR1 MNHEY, CDR2 SMNVEV (reference sequence). This CDR3 region has 13 residues. V lost 6 bases and J 4 bases, leaving 12 bases between the germline ends. DNA of the CDR3: TGTGCCAGCAGCTTTCGGGAGGCCACTGAAGCTTTCTTT. It encodes CASSFREATEAFF.

This clone showed up just a few times. The rearrangement uses TRBV19 and TRBJ1-1, with D hard to call. The CDR3 extends over 14 amino acids. Deletions cut 1 base from V and 1 base from J, with 7 bases between. Germline lookup yields CDR1 LNHDA and CDR2 SQIVND (reference sequence). CDR3 loop: CASSIVHTNTEAFF. The CDR3 DNA reads as TGTGCCAGTAGTATAGTCCACACGAACACTGAAGCTTTCTTT. Together with reference TRBV19 and TRBJ1-1, the CDR3 gives the full variable domain: DGGITQSPKYLFRKEGQNVTLSCEQNLNHDAMYWYRQDPGQGLRLIYYSQIVNDFQKGDIAEGYSVSREKKESFPLTVTSAQKNPTAFYLCASSIVHTNTEAFFGQGTRLTVV.

This clone is a singleton in its sample. This chain joins TRBV28 and TRBJ1-4; D perhaps matches TRBD1 (6 bases). Deletions cut 8 bases from V and 5 bases from J, with 15 bases between. This CDR3 comprises 14 residues. Per the germline V gene, CDR1 is MDHEN and CDR2 is SYDVKM. CDR3 protein: CASLRAGANEKLFF. The CDR3 coding sequence is TGTGCCAGCCTTAGGGCAGGGGCAAATGAAAAACTGTTTTTT.

The sample holds a few counts of this clone. The chain is built from TRBV5-1 and TRBJ1-5; D not certain. The CDR3 length is 13 residues. The germline V and J ends were trimmed by 4 bases and 0 bases, with 5 bases remaining between them. From germline, CDR1 is SGHRS and CDR2 YFSETQ. CDR3 in amino acids: CASSRYSNQPQHF. The DNA for the CDR3 is TGCGCCAGCAGCCGCTATAGCAATCAGCCCCAGCATTTT. The variable domain in full, with the rest retrieved from reference TRBV5-1 and TRBJ1-5, is KAGVTQTPRYLIKTRGQQVTLSCSPISGHRSVSWYQQTPGQGLQFLFEYFSETQRNKGNFPGRFSGRQFSNSRSEMNVSTLELGDSALYLCASSRYSNQPQHFGDGTRLSIL.

The rearrangement links TRBV6-6 to TRBJ1-2, with 9 bases fitting TRBD1. The V gene's germline CDR1 is MNHNY and CDR2 SVGAGI (reference sequence). The CDR3 is 14 residues long. V lost 6 bases, J lost 4 bases, and 6 bases stayed unmatched. The CDR3 DNA sequence: TGTGCCAGCAGAGGACAGGGGTTTGGCTATGGCTACACCTTC. Translating it yields CASRGQGFGYGYTF.

Only one count was recorded for this clone. The rearrangement links TRBV28 to TRBJ2-7, with D maybe TRBD2 (5 bases). CDR3 length: 14 amino acids. V dropped 7 bases and J dropped 2 bases, with 15 bases sitting between them. The germline gives CDR1 MDHEN, CDR2 SYDVKM. The CDR3 DNA sequence: TGTGCCAGCAACCCGGGTGGGAGTGCCTACGAGCAGTACGTC. Translating it yields CASNPGGSAYEQYV.

The chain has TRBV2 and TRBJ1-1, with 7 bases aligning to TRBD1. Trimming cost V 6 bases and J 3 bases; bases outside gene matches: 10. The length of the CDR3 is 15 residues. CDR1 SNHLY and CDR2 FYNNEI come from the germline V gene. The DNA of the CDR3 is TGTGCCAGCAGGAAATCCGGGACAGATGACACTGAAGCTTTCTTT. Amino acids: CASRKSGTDDTEAFF.